The entry below gives a single TCR beta chain sequence along with its context. This sample is drawn from a study of CD8 T cells in Susac syndrome. The study sequenced TCR beta in blood CD8+ and CD4+ T cells. After extraction with the RNeasy kit, roughly 0.45 to 1 ug of the RNA was reverse transcribed using random hexamers. The TCR beta CDR3 was amplified by immunoSEQ multiplex PCR across 54 Vbeta, 13 Jbeta. One entry per CDR3 protein, called by TCRdb with MiXCR from the immunoSEQ multiplex PCR reads. Seen here are some 110,000 distinct CDR3 sequences, around 95% observed once, and the top ten hold roughly 0.087%. With 8 bases clipped from V and 3 bases from J, the junction kept 12 bases outside the gene matches. Germline CDR1 reads MNHEY; CDR2 reads SMNVEV (reference sequence). The length of the CDR3 is 15 residues.

This clonotype originated in a human donor in good health. The chain uses TRBV27 and TRBJ1-1; 7 bases line up with TRBD1. The sequenced sample was CD4+ T cells from PBMCs. CDR3 loop: CASAGFGRGDTEAFF. The CDR3 DNA follows: TGTGCCAGCGCAGGTTTTGGCAGGGGGGACACTGAAGCTTTCTTT.